The sequence of this TCR beta chain was determined in a study of T-cell memory formation after mild COVID-19. Germline CDR1 and CDR2: SEHNR and FQNEAQ (reference sequence). The CDR3 runs 13 residues. The ends lost 6 bases at V and 5 bases at J; junction bases unmatched: 7. TCRdb re-analysed the 5' RACE reads in MiXCR, keeping a single row per CDR3 protein. This table holds about 410,000 distinct CDR3 sequences, 23% found once. Study-wide findings and caveats: There were some responding clones in pre-infection memory, which suggested that cross-reactive memory had joined.

This clonotype came up a few times. As yet, its antigen is unknown. Sequenced material: PBMCs or a T cell subset sorted from them (not recorded which). The chain combines TRBV7-9 with TRBJ2-7; 7 bases line up with TRBD1. The receptor was isolated from an adult woman who had mild COVID-19 (a few samples of this study predate the infection). Cell type and time point are not known. As DNA, the CDR3 is TGTGCCAGCAGGCCAGACAGGGATCACGAGCAGTACTTC. Translation gives CASRPDRDHEQYF.